The rows below give T cell receptor beta chains drawn from one sample of a study of blood T cell repertoires in COVID-19. Data came from immunoSEQ multiplex PCR; TCRdb stores just in-frame clones and leaves some out. The sample consists of 180,000 or so clones, approximately 84% of them appearing once. Sequences were obtained from peripheral blood. The receptors originated from a man aged 35-49 years who had recovered from COVID-19. CDR3s include the opening cysteine and the closing phenylalanine or tryptophan. A D gene is named only where the DNA matches it firmly. Size is stated for part of the rows, as once, few or many counts, or as a class when the clone is expanded.

J gene | clone size | V gene | D gene | CDR3 protein | CDR3 DNA
TRBJ2-1 | NA | TRBV27 | TRBD2 | CASSLTGNSFSGSSYNEQFF | TGTGCCAGCAGTTTAACAGGGAATAGTTTTAGCGGGAGCTCCTACAATGAGCAGTTCTTC
TRBJ1-1 | NA | TRBV6-5 | NA | CASSRQENTEAFF | TGTGCCAGCAGTCGACAGGAAAACACTGAAGCTTTCTTT
TRBJ1-2 | few | TRBV7-9 | NA | CASSLTGDDYGYTF | TGTGCCAGCAGCTTAACGGGGGACGACTATGGCTACACCTTC
TRBJ2-5 | NA | TRBV11-1 | TRBD2 | CASSLMGTTETQYF | TGTGCCAGCAGCCTGATGGGGACTACAGAGACCCAGTACTTC
TRBJ2-2 | NA | TRBV2 | NA | CARGEAGELFF | TGTGCCAGGGGTGAGGCCGGGGAGCTGTTTTTT
TRBJ2-3 | NA | TRBV5-4 | TRBD2 | CASRSGRSTDTQYF | TGTGCCAGCCGGAGCGGGAGATCGACAGATACGCAGTATTTT
TRBJ2-7 | NA | TRBV5-1 | NA | CASSSRYEQYF | TGCGCCAGCAGCTCTCGCTACGAGCAGTACTTC
TRBJ2-7 | NA | TRBV7-2 | TRBD2 | CASSLQPWTSGRAAEQYF | TGTGCCAGCAGCCTTCAACCCTGGACTAGCGGGAGGGCCGCCGAGCAGTACTTC
TRBJ2-3 | NA | TRBV5-6 | NA | CASSNIDRTDTQYF | TGTGCCAGCAGCAATATCGACAGGACAGATACGCAGTATTTT
TRBJ2-2 | NA | TRBV4-3 | TRBD1 | CASSQGQGIGELFF | TGCGCCAGCAGCCAGGGACAGGGGATCGGGGAGCTGTTTTTT
TRBJ2-3 | NA | TRBV6-2/TRBV6-3 | NA | CASSPSLADTQYF | TGTGCCAGCAGTCCCTCTCTAGCAGATACGCAGTATTTT
TRBJ1-4 | NA | TRBV5-4 | NA | CASSHFERENEKLFF | TGTGCCAGCAGCCATTTTGAAAGGGAGAATGAAAAACTGTTTTTT
TRBJ2-2 | NA | TRBV6-2/TRBV6-3 | TRBD2 | CASSPSGGRSTGELFF | TGTGCCAGCAGCCCTTCGGGGGGGAGGAGCACCGGGGAGCTGTTTTTT
TRBJ2-1 | NA | TRBV15 | TRBD2 | CATSRGLAGPYNEQFF | TGTGCCACCAGCAGGGGACTAGCGGGCCCCTACAATGAGCAGTTCTTC
TRBJ2-3 | NA | TRBV29-1 | NA | CSVEPWDSPRSDTQYF | TGCAGCGTAGAGCCTTGGGACTCCCCGAGATCGGATACGCAGTATTTT
TRBJ1-4 | NA | TRBV10-1 | NA | CAPRTPGVGEKLFF | TGCGCCCCCCGGACACCAGGGGTGGGGGAAAAACTGTTTTTT
TRBJ2-5 | NA | TRBV7-9 | NA | CASSPKRPETQYF | TGTGCCAGCAGCCCCAAGAGGCCGGAGACCCAGTACTTC
TRBJ2-7 | NA | TRBV6-5 | TRBD2 | CASSRLAVISYEQYF | TGTGCCAGCAGTCGACTAGCGGTAATCTCCTACGAGCAGTACTTC
TRBJ1-2 | once | TRBV11-2 | TRBD1 | CASSLDTDRGDGYTF | TGTGCCAGCAGCTTAGATACGGACAGGGGGGATGGCTACACCTTC
TRBJ2-1 | NA | TRBV5-6 | TRBD1 | CASSPGQFMDNEQFF | TGTGCCAGCAGCCCGGGACAGTTTATGGACAATGAGCAGTTCTTC
TRBJ1-4 | NA | TRBV6-5 | NA | CASSPRRRANEKLFF | TGTGCCAGCAGTCCCCGACGGCGGGCAAATGAAAAACTGTTTTTT
TRBJ2-7 | once | TRBV13 | TRBD1 | CASRLDGTETYEQYF | TGTGCCAGCAGATTAGATGGGACAGAGACCTACGAGCAGTACTTC
TRBJ2-5 | once | TRBV15 | NA | CATSREGPGETQYF | TGTGCCACCAGCAGAGAGGGCCCGGGGGAGACCCAGTACTTC
TRBJ2-1 | NA | TRBV19 | TRBD2 | CASMGTSVSYNEQFF | TGTGCCAGTATGGGGACTAGCGTATCCTACAATGAGCAGTTCTTC
TRBJ2-7 | NA | TRBV5-1 | TRBD2 | CASSFGLAETYEQYF | TGCGCCAGCAGCTTTGGACTAGCAGAGACCTACGAGCAGTACTTC
TRBJ2-1 | NA | TRBV28 | TRBD1 | CASRTQGRHNEQFF | TGTGCCAGCAGAACACAGGGGCGCCACAATGAGCAGTTCTTC
TRBJ1-2 | NA | TRBV30 | NA | CAWSPSSGPSFGYTF | TGTGCCTGGAGTCCTTCGTCAGGGCCCTCCTTTGGCTACACCTTC
TRBJ2-2 | NA | TRBV5-5 | TRBD1 | CASSLSRGGRFGELFF | TGTGCCAGCAGCTTGTCGCGAGGGGGCCGTTTCGGGGAGCTGTTTTTT
TRBJ1-1 | NA | TRBV6-2/TRBV6-3 | NA | CASSYESITEAFF | TGTGCCAGCAGTTACGAGTCCATCACTGAAGCTTTCTTT
TRBJ2-3 | NA | TRBV11-2 | NA | CASSLGVALTDTQYF | TGTGCCAGCAGCTTAGGGGTAGCCCTGACAGATACGCAGTATTTT
TRBJ2-1 | NA | TRBV10-1 | NA | CASTLSGSPDEQFF | TGCGCCAGCACTCTAAGCGGTTCTCCTGATGAGCAGTTCTTC
TRBJ1-6 | NA | TRBV27 | NA | CASSRASGQLNSPLHF | TGTGCCAGCAGTCGAGCATCGGGTCAACTTAATTCACCCCTCCACTTT
TRBJ2-5 | NA | TRBV7-2 | NA | CASSLFRSPQETQYF | TGTGCCAGCAGCTTATTTAGGAGCCCGCAAGAGACCCAGTACTTC
TRBJ2-1 | NA | TRBV6-2/TRBV6-3 | NA | CASSTLGQWSYNEQFF | TGTGCCAGCAGCACCCTGGGCCAATGGTCCTACAATGAGCAGTTCTTC
TRBJ2-5 | NA | TRBV4-3 | NA | CASSQDLGPGRGKETQYF | TGCGCCAGCAGCCAAGATTTAGGCCCTGGGAGAGGGAAAGAGACCCAGTACTTC
TRBJ1-4 | NA | TRBV7-9 | NA | CASSRDPESRREKLFF | TGTGCCAGCAGTCGAGACCCGGAGAGTCGTCGTGAAAAACTGTTTTTT
TRBJ1-2 | few | TRBV30 | NA | CAWSVGGLGYTF | TGTGCCTGGAGTGTAGGAGGGCTTGGCTACACCTTC
TRBJ1-1 | NA | TRBV30 | NA | CAWSRSGGTEAFF | TGTGCCTGGAGTAGGTCCGGGGGGACTGAAGCTTTCTTT
TRBJ1-1 | NA | TRBV2 | TRBD1 | CARGQLNTEAFF | TGTGCCAGGGGACAGTTGAACACTGAAGCTTTCTTT
TRBJ1-2 | NA | TRBV10-3 | NA | CAISPGLQTATYTF | TGTGCCATCAGCCCGGGACTACAAACAGCCACCTACACCTTC
TRBJ1-1 | NA | TRBV7-2 | NA | CASSSTYGAGVTEAFF | TGTGCCAGCAGCTCAACGTACGGGGCAGGGGTGACTGAAGCTTTCTTT
TRBJ1-1 | few | TRBV5-5 | NA | CASRTTGNTEAFF | TGTGCCAGCAGAACAACAGGGAACACTGAAGCTTTCTTT
TRBJ2-2 | NA | TRBV27 | TRBD2 | CASSRGGSWTGELFF | TGTGCCAGCAGTCGGGGGGGCTCCTGGACCGGGGAGCTGTTTTTT
TRBJ2-7 | NA | TRBV10-3 | NA | CAISESTASSYEQYF | TGTGCCATCAGTGAGTCGACGGCTAGCTCCTACGAGCAGTACTTC
TRBJ1-1 | NA | TRBV30 | TRBD1 | CAWRRQGTEAFF | TGTGCCTGGAGGCGACAGGGCACTGAAGCTTTCTTT